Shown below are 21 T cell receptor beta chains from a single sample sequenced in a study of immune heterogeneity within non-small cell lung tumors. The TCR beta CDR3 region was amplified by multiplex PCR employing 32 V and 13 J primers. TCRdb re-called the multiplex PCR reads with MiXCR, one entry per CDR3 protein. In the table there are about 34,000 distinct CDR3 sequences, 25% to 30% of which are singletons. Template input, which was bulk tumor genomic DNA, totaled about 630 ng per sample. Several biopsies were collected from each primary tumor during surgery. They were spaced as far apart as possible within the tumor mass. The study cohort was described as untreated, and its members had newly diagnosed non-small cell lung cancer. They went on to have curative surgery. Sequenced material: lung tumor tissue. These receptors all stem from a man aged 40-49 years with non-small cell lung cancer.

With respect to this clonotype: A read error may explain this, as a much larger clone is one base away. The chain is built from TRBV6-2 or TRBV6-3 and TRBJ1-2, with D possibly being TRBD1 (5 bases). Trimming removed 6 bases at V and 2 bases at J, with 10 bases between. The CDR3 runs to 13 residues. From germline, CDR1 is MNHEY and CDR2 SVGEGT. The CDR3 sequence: CASSTGRNYGYTF. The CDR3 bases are TGTGCCAGCAGCACGGGACGGAACTATGGCTACACCTTC.

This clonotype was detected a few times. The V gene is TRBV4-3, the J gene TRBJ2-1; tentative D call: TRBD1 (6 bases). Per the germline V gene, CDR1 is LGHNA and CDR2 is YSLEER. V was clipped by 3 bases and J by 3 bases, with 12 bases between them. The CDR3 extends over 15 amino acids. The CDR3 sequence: CASSHPGANYNEQFF. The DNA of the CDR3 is TGCGCCAGCAGCCACCCAGGGGCCAACTACAATGAGCAGTTCTTC.

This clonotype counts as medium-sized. The CDR3 bases are TGCAGTGCTAGAAGTGGTTCTGGCTATGGCTACACCTTC. Translated, it gives CSARSGSGYGYTF. V and J are TRBV20-1 and TRBJ1-2; D remains unclear. Per germline, CDR1 DFQATT and CDR2 SNEGSKA (reference sequence). With 2 bases removed from V and 4 bases from J, the gap between germline ends came to 11 bases. This CDR3 has 13 amino acids.

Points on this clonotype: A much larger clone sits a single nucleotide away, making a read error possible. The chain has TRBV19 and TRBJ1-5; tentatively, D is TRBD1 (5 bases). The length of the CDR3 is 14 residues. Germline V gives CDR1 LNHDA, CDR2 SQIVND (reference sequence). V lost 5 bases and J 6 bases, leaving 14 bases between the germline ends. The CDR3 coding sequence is TGTGCCAGTAGTCTCACCCAGGGTTCTCAGCCCCAGCATTTT. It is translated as CASSLTQGSQPQHF.

The CDR3: CARRHGGGDYNEQFF. The DNA of the CDR3 is TGTGCCCGCCGCCACGGGGGGGGGGATTACAATGAGCAGTTCTTC. The rearrangement uses TRBV7-3 and TRBJ2-1; 8 bases align to TRBD2. Losses at the gene ends were 11 bases for V and 4 bases for J; bases not matched to a gene: 13. CDR1 SGHTA and CDR2 FQGTGA come from the germline V gene. CDR3 size: 15 residues.

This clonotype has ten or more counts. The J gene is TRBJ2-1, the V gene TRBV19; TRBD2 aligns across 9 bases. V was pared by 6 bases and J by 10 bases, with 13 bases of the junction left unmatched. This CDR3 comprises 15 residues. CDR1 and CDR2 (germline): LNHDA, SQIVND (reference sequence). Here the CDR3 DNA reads TGTGCCAGTAGGAAAACAGCTAGCGGGGCTGGGGAGCAGTTCTTC. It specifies CASRKTASGAGEQFF.

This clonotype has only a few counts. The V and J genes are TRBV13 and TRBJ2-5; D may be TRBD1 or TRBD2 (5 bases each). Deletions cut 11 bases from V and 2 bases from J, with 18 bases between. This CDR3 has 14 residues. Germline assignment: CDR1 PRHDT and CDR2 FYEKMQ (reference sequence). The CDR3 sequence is CASSGTDKQETQYF. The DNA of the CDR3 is TGTGCCTCTTCTGGGACGGATAAACAAGAGACCCAGTACTTC.

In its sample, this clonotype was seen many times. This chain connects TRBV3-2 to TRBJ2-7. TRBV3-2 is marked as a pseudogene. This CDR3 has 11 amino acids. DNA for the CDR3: TGTGCCAGCAGCCACTTCTACGAGCAGTACTTC. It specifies CASSHFYEQYF.

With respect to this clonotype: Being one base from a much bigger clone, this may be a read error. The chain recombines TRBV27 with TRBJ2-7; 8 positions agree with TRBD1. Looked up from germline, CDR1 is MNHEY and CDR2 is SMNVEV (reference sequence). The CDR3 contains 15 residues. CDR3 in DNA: TGTGCCAGCAGGATGACAGGGGACCCCGTCTACGAGCACTACTTC. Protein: CASRMTGDPVYEHYF.

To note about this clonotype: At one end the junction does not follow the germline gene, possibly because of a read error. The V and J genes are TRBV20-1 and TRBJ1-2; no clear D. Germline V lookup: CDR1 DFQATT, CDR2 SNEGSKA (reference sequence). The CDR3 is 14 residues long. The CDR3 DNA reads TGCAATGCTAGAGATCTTCAAGCTTTCGATGGCTACACCTTC. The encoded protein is CNARDLQAFDGYTF.

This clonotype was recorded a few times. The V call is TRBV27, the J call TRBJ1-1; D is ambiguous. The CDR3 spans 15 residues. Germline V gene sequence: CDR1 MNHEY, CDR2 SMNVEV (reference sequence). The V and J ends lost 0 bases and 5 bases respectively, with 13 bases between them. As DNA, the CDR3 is TGTGCCAGCAGTTTATCGTTTGCGGCCCGAACTGAAGCTTTCTTT. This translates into CASSLSFAARTEAFF.

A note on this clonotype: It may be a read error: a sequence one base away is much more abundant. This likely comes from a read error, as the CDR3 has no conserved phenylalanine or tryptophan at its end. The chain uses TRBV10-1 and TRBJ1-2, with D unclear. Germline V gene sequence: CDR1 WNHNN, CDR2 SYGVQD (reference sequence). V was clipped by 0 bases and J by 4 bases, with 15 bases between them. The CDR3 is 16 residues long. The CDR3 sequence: CASSESGHPQVYGYTS. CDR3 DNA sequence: TGCGCCAGCAGTGAGTCGGGCCACCCGCAGGTCTATGGCTACACCTCC.

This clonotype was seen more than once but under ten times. DNA for the CDR3: TGTGCCAGCAGTGACTCGAGGGGGGGACTAAATGAGCAGTTCTTC. Translation: CASSDSRGGLNEQFF. The gene calls are TRBV6-4 and TRBJ2-1; TRBD2 might be the D (7 bases). The V and J ends lost 0 bases and 7 bases respectively, with 13 bases between them. CDR1 and CDR2 (germline): MRHNA, SNTAGT. The CDR3 is made up of 15 amino acids.

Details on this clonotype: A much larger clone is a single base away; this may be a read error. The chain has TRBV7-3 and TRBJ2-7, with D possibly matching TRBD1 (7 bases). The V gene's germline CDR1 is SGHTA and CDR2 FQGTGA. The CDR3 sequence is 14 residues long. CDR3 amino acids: CDSSLNPGGGEQYF. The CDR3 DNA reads TGTGACAGCAGCTTAAATCCAGGGGGAGGCGAGCAGTACTTC. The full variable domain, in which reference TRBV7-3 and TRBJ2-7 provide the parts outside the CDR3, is GAGVSQTPSNKVTEKGKYVELRCDPISGHTALYWYRQSLGQGPEFLIYFQGTGAADDSGLPNDRFFAVRPEGSVSTLKIQRTERGDSAVYLCDSSLNPGGGEQYFGPGTRLTVT.

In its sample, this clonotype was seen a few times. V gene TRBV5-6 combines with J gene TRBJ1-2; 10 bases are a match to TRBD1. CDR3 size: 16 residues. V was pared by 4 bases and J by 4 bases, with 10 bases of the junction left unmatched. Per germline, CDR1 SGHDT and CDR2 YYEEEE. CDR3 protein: CASSPDGQGVFYGYTF. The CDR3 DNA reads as TGTGCCAGCAGCCCGGATGGACAGGGGGTTTTCTATGGCTACACCTTC.

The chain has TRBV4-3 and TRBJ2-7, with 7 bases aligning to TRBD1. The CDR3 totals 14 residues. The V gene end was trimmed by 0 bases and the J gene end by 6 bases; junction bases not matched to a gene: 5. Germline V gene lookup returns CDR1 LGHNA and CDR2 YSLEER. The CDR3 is CASSQELRGLEQYF. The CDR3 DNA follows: TGCGCCAGCAGCCAAGAATTGAGGGGGCTCGAGCAGTACTTC.

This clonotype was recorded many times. The CDR3 loop is CASSTALTQGIGNEKLFF. CDR3 coding DNA: TGTGCCAGCAGCACCGCCTTGACCCAGGGAATCGGGAATGAAAAACTGTTTTTT. This sequence joins TRBV7-2 and TRBJ1-4, with TRBD1 as a possible D gene (5 bases). The CDR3 length is 18 residues. Germline assignment: CDR1 SGHTA and CDR2 FQGNSA. Trimming took 5 bases from V and 5 from J, leaving 24 bases between them.

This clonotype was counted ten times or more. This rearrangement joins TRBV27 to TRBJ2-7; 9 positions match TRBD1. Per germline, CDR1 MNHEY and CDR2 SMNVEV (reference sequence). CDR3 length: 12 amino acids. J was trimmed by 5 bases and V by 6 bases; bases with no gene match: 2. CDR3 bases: TGTGCCAGCAGACAGGGGGCGGACGAGCAGTACTTC. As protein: CASRQGADEQYF.

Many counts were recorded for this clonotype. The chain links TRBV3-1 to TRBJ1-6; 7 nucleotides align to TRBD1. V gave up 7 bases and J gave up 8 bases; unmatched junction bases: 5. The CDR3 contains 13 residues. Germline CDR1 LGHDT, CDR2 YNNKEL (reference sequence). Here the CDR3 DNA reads TGTGCCAGCAAAAGGGGGCGAGATTCACCCCTCCACTTT. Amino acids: CASKRGRDSPLHF.

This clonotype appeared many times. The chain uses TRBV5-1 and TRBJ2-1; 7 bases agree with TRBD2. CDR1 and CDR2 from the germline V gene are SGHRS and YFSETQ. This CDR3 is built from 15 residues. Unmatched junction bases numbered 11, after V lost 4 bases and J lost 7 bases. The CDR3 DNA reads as TGCGCCAGCAGCCCGGACGGGGGGAGTGGGAATGAGCAGTTCTTC. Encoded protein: CASSPDGGSGNEQFF. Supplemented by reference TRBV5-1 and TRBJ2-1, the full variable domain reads KAGVTQTPRYLIKTRGQQVTLSCSPISGHRSVSWYQQTPGQGLQFLFEYFSETQRNKGNFPGRFSGRQFSNSRSEMNVSTLELGDSALYLCASSPDGGSGNEQFFGPGTRLTVL.

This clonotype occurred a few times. The DNA of the CDR3 is TGTGCCAGCAGTGAAGCAAGGCCAGGGACCGGGGAGCTGTTTTTT. This sequence encodes CASSEARPGTGELFF. The gene calls are TRBV6-1 and TRBJ2-2, with a tentative D call TRBD1 (5 bases). The CDR3 contains 15 residues. Trimming pared 0 bases from V and 5 bases from J, leaving 10 bases between. Germline V gives CDR1 MNHNS, CDR2 SASEGT.